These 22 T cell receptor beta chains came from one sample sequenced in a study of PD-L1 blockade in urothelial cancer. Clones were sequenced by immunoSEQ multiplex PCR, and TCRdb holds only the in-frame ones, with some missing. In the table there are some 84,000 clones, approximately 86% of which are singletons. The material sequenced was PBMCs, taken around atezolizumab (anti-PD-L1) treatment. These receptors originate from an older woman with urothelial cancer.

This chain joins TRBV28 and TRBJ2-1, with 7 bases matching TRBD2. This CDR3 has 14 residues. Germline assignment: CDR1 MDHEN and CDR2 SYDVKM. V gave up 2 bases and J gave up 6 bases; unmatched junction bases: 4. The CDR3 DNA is TGTGCCAGCAGTTTAGTGAGGGAGGGCAATGAGCAGTTCTTC. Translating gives CASSLVREGNEQFF. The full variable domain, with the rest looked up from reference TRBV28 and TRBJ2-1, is DVKVTQSSRYLVKRTGEKVFLECVQDMDHENMFWYRQDPGLGLRLIYFSYDVKMKEKGDIPEGYSVSREKKERFSLILESASTNQTSMYLCASSLVREGNEQFFGPGTRLTVL.

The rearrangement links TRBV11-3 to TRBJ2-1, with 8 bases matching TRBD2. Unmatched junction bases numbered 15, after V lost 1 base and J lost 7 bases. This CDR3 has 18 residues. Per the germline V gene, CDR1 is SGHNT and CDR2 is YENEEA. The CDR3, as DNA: TGTGCCAGCAGCTTAGGTTCAGCGGTAGCGGGACGGGGGAATGAGCAGTTCTTC. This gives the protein CASSLGSAVAGRGNEQFF.

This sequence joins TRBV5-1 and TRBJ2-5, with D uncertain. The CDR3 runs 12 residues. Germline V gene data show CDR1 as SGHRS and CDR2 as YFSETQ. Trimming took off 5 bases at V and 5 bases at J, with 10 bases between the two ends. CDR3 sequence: CASSEQSETQYF. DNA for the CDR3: TGCGCCAGCAGTGAACAGTCGGAGACCCAGTACTTC.

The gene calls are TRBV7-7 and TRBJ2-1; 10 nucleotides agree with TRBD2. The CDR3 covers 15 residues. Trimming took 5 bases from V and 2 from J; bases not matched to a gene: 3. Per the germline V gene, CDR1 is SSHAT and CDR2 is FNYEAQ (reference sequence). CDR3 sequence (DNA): TGTGCCAGCAGCCAACTAGCGGGGCCCTACAATGAGCAGTTCTTC. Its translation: CASSQLAGPYNEQFF.

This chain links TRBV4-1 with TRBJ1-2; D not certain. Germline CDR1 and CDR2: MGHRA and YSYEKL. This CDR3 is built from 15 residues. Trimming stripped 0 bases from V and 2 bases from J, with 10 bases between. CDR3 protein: CASSQDSNSNYGYTF. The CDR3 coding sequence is TGCGCCAGCAGCCAAGATTCGAACTCCAACTATGGCTACACCTTC.

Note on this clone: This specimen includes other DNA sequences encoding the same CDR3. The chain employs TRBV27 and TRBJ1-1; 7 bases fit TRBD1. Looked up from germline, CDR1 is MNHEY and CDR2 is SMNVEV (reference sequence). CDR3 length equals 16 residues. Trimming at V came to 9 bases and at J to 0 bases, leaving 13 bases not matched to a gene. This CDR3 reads CASSPFRTGLNTEAFF. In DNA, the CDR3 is TGTGCCAGTAGTCCCTTCAGGACAGGTTTGAACACTGAAGCTTTCTTT.

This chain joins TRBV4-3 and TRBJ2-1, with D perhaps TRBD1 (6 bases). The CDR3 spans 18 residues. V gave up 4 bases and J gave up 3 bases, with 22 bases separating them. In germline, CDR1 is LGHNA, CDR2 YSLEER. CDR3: CASSPHPRSLDSYNEQFF. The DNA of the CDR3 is TGCGCCAGCAGCCCCCACCCCCGATCTCTGGACAGCTACAATGAGCAGTTCTTC.

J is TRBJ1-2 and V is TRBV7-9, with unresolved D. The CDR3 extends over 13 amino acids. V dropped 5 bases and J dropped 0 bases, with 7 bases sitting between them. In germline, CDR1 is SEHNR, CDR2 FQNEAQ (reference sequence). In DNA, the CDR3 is TGTGCCAGCAGCCCTATTCCTAACTATGGCTACACCTTC. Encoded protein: CASSPIPNYGYTF.

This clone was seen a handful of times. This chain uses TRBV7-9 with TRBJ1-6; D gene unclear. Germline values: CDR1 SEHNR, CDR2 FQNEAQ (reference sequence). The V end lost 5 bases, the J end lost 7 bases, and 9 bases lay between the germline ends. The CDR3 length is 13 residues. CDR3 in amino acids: CASSLSQNSPLHF. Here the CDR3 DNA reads TGTGCCAGCAGCCTATCACAGAATTCACCCCTCCACTTT.

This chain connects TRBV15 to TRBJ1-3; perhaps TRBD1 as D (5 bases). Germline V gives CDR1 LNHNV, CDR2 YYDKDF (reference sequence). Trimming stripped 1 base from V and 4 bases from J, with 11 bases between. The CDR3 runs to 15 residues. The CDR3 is CATSRVEGAGNTIYF. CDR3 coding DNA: TGTGCCACCAGCAGAGTGGAAGGGGCCGGAAACACCATATATTTT.

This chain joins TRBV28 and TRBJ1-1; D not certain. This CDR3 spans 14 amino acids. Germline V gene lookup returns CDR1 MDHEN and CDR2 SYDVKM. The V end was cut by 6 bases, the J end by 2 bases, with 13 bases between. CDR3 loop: CASSPGSRNTEAFF. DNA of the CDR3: TGTGCCAGCAGCCCCGGTTCGAGAAACACTGAAGCTTTCTTT.

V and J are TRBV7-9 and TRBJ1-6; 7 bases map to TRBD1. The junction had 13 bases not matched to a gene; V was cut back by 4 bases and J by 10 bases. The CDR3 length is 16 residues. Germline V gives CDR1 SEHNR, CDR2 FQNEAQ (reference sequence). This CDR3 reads CASSSLGTTGESPLHF. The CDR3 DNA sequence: TGTGCCAGCAGCTCCCTGGGGACAACAGGGGAATCACCCCTCCACTTT.

The CDR3 spells CASSQASAGNTEAFF. The CDR3 DNA sequence: TGTGCCAGCAGCCAGGCGTCAGCGGGGAACACTGAAGCTTTCTTT. The V gene is TRBV6-5, the J gene TRBJ1-1; D is uncertain. This CDR3 is 15 amino acids long. Trimming cost V 6 bases and J 1 base, with 15 bases left between them. Germline-derived CDR1 and CDR2 are MNHEY and SVGAGI.

CDR3 nucleotide sequence: TGTGCCAGCAGTGAAGCGCTCGGAGGTCTTGGAGGAAACACCATATATTTT. It translates to CASSEALGGLGGNTIYF. J is TRBJ1-3 and V is TRBV6-1; D uncertain. This CDR3 is built from 17 residues. The V end lost 0 bases, the J end lost 4 bases, and 16 bases lay between the germline ends. Germline V gene lookup returns CDR1 MNHNS and CDR2 SASEGT.

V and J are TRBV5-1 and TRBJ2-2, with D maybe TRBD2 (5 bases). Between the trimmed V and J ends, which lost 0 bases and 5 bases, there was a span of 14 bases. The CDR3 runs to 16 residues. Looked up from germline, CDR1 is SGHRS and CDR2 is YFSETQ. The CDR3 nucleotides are TGCGCCAGCAGCTTGGCGGCAGGTCGAGGGACCGGGGAGCTGTTTTTT. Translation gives CASSLAAGRGTGELFF.

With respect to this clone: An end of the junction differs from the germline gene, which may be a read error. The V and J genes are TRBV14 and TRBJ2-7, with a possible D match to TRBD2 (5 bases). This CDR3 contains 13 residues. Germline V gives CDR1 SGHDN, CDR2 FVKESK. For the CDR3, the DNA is TGTGCCAGCAGCCAAGAGGGCGCGACTACCAGTCACTTC. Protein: CASSQEGATTSHF.

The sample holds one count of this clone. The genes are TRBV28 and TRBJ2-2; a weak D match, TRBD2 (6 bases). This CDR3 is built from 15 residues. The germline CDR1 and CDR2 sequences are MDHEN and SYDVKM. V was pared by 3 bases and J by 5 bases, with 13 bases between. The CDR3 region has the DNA TGTGCCAGCAGTTTTCCTCCCGGGGGTACCGGGGAGCTGTTTTTT. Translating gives CASSFPPGGTGELFF.

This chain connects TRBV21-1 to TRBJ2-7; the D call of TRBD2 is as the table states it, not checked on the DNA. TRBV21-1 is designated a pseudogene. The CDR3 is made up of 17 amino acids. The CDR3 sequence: CASSKGRRGLAGVEQYF. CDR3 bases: TGTGCCAGCAGCAAAGGTCGTCGGGGGCTAGCGGGAGTCGAGCAGTACTTC.

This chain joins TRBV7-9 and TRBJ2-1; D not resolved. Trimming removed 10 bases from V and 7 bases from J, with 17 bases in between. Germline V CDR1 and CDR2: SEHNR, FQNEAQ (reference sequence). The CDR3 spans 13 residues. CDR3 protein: CATPSGQVNEQFF. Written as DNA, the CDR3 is TGTGCCACCCCATCTGGGCAGGTGAATGAGCAGTTCTTC.

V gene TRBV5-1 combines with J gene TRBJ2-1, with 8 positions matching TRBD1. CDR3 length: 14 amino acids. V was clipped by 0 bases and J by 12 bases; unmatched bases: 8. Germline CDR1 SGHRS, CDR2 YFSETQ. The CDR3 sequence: CASSLAQGASGQFF. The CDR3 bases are TGCGCCAGCAGCTTGGCCCAGGGGGCAAGTGGGCAGTTCTTC.

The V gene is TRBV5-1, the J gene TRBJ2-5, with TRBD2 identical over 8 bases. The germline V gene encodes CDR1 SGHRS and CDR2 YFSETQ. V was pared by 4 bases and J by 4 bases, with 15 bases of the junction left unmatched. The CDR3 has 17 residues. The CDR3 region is CASSREGTYTALETQYF. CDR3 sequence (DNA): TGCGCCAGCAGCCGGGAGGGGACATATACCGCCTTAGAGACCCAGTACTTC.

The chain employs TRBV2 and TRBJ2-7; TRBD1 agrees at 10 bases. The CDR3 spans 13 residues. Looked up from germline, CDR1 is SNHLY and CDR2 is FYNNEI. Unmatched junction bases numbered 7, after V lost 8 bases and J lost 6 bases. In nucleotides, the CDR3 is TGTGCCAGCCGCCCGGGACAGGGGATCGAGCAGTACTTC. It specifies CASRPGQGIEQYF.